This TCR beta chain was captured in a study of T-cell memory formation after mild COVID-19. TCRdb reprocessed the 5' RACE reads via MiXCR and lists one record per CDR3 protein. The table has approximately 570,000 distinct CDR3 sequences, approximately 19% seen once. CDR3 length: 14 residues. Per germline, CDR1 SGHAT and CDR2 FQNNGV. V trimming: 5 bases; J trimming: 6 bases; junction bases outside the gene matches: 5. The receptor comes from an adult woman who had mild COVID-19 (a few samples of this study predate the infection). Cell type and time point are not known. This chain joins TRBV11-2 and TRBJ2-1; the match to TRBD2 covers 9 bases. The sample comprised PBMCs or a T cell subset sorted from them (not recorded which). The CDR3 DNA is TGTGCCAGCAGCGTCGGGACTAGCTTCAATGAGCAGTTCTTC. The encoded protein is CASSVGTSFNEQFF.